A selection of T cell receptor beta chains follows, all from one sample in a study of regulatory T cells in long-lasting Graves disease. TCRdb re-called the multiplex PCR reads through MiXCR, storing one row per CDR3 protein. The sample lists a few hundred thousand distinct CDR3 sequences, 23% seen once, with around 26% in the top ten. The sequencing used peripheral blood mononuclear cells (PBMCs), collected when the disease was refractory, from a patient treated with antithyroid drugs. The receptors were gathered from a female donor with Graves disease. Each CDR3 is given with its conserved first and last residue. The order of the fields is J gene, clone size, V gene, D gene, CDR3 DNA, CDR3 protein. A D gene is named only where the DNA matches it firmly. The size of a clone is reported for some rows only, either as once, few or many, or as a class for expanded clones.

TRBJ1-4 | many | TRBV6-5 | . | TGTGCCAGCAGTTTATTGGGGGCTTCTAATGAAAAACTGTTTTTT | CASSLLGASNEKLFF
TRBJ2-7 | . | TRBV13 | . | TGTGCCAGCAGCAGATATGAGGACCCTTCCTACGAGCAGTACTTC | CASSRYEDPSYEQYF
TRBJ2-3 | . | TRBV5-1 | TRBD2 | TGCGCCAGCAGCTCTGGTAGAGCGGGAGGGCTGCTAGATACGCAGTATTTT | CASSSGRAGGLLDTQYF
TRBJ2-2 | few | TRBV6-2/TRBV6-3 | . | TGTGCCAGCAGACCCAAAGGTGGGCGGACCGGGGAGCTGTTTTTT | CASRPKGGRTGELFF
TRBJ2-5 | . | TRBV10-3 | TRBD2 | TGTGCCATAAGGACTAGCGGGAGTATATCGGAGACCCAGTACTTC | CAIRTSGSISETQYF
TRBJ2-7 | many | TRBV7-8 | . | TGTGCCAGCAGCTCGGACAACTACGAGCAGTACTTC | CASSSDNYEQYF
TRBJ2-5 | . | TRBV7-3 | . | TGTGCCAGCAGCTTTGGGGGGGCCCTCTTCGAGACCCAGTACTTC | CASSFGGALFETQYF
TRBJ1-1 | many | TRBV20-1 | . | TGCAGTGCTCTGGAACCGACTTCTAATGAAGCTTTCTTT | CSALEPTSNEAFF
TRBJ1-2 | once | TRBV24-1 | . | TGTGCCACCAGTGACCGCGCCAGGACCTATGGCTACACCTTC | CATSDRARTYGYTF
TRBJ2-3 | . | TRBV27 | . | TGTGCCAGCAGTATTCAATGGGGGGATACGCAGTATTTT | CASSIQWGDTQYF
TRBJ2-4 | few | TRBV5-1 | . | TGCGCCAGCAGCTTGAGGGGGTCGGAAAACATTCAGTACTTC | CASSLRGSENIQYF
TRBJ2-7 | . | TRBV18 | . | TGTGCCAGCTCTAGGGCCGGGACAAGAGACGAGCAGTACTTC | CASSRAGTRDEQYF
TRBJ1-4 | . | TRBV6-6 | . | TGTGCCAGCAGTTACTCTAGTAGTACTAATGAAAAACTGTTTTTT | CASSYSSSTNEKLFF
TRBJ1-5 | . | TRBV18 | TRBD1 | TGTGCCAGCACACCGGGACAGGCTAGCAATCAGCCCCAGCATTTT | CASTPGQASNQPQHF
TRBJ1-1 | few | TRBV27 | . | TGTGCCAGCAGTTTATCAAGGGTTTTGAACACTGAAGCTTTCTTT | CASSLSRVLNTEAFF
TRBJ2-2 | . | TRBV5-1 | . | TGCGCCAGTGATGCAGGGGACTACACCGGGGAGCTGTTTTTT | CASDAGDYTGELFF
TRBJ1-3 | . | TRBV2 | . | TGTGCCAGCAGTTTCGGACTCTCTGGAAACACCATATATTTT | CASSFGLSGNTIYF
TRBJ2-4 | . | TRBV20-1 | TRBD1 | TGCAGTGCTCCTGACAGGGGCGACCAAAAAAACATTCAGTACTTC | CSAPDRGDQKNIQYF
TRBJ1-1 | few | TRBV9 | TRBD1 | TGTGCCAGCAGCCAAACGCCTGACAGGGACACTGAAGCTTTCTTT | CASSQTPDRDTEAFF
TRBJ2-7 | . | TRBV20-1 | . | TGCAGTGCTAGCGGGGGCGTTTACGAGCAGTACTTC | CSASGGVYEQYF
TRBJ2-7 | few | TRBV29-1 | . | TGCAGCGTTGGTAGGGGCTACGAGCAGTACTTC | CSVGRGYEQYF
TRBJ1-2 | . | TRBV9 | . | TGTGCCAGCAGCGTAGATCAGGGCCACTATGGCTACACCTTC | CASSVDQGHYGYTF